The 32 T cell receptor beta chains presented below share a single source sample, sequenced in a study of shared clonotypes between healthy human individuals (TCRdb year 2020). The method behind the library was the immunoSEQ multiplex PCR assay. TCRdb retrieved this table from immuneACCESS and kept in-frame rearrangements only. Not all clones are present; in checked studies, unresolved V genes account for under half, and no reason is known for the remainder. The sample records some 480,000 clones, 79% of which are singletons. The ten top clones hold 12% of the sample. The sequencing sample was made of PBMCs. The source is a woman aged 40-49 years in good health. Some clones in this sample may be carry-over from other donors' samples.

This rearrangement joins TRBV27 to TRBJ1-1; possible D gene TRBD1, 6 bases. Germline V gene lookup returns CDR1 MNHEY and CDR2 SMNVEV (reference sequence). Trimming cost V 6 bases and J 4 bases, with 21 bases left between them. The CDR3 contains 16 residues. DNA of the CDR3: TGTGCCAGCAGCCATACGTCACAGGGTCTGGGCACTGAAGCTTTCTTT. It encodes CASSHTSQGLGTEAFF.

This clone was picked up one time. The chain recombines TRBV6-1 with TRBJ2-3, with 7 bases aligning to TRBD2. J lost 3 bases, V lost 6 bases, and 9 bases had no gene match. Germline loops: CDR1 MNHNS, CDR2 SASEGT. The CDR3 covers 15 residues. The CDR3 reads CASSWGRARTDTQYF. The CDR3 DNA is TGTGCCAGCAGCTGGGGGAGGGCTCGGACAGATACGCAGTATTTT.

This rearrangement joins TRBV29-1 to TRBJ1-1; 7 bases fit TRBD1. V gave up 7 bases and J gave up 6 bases; unmatched junction bases: 11. Per germline, CDR1 SQVTM and CDR2 ANQGSEA. CDR3 length equals 13 residues. Here the CDR3 DNA reads TGCAGCGCCCATAGGACAGGTGCTTCTGAAGCTTTCTTT. Translation gives CSAHRTGASEAFF.

The CDR3 DNA sequence: TGCGCCAGCAGCCCCCGTCCCTCTGGGGCCAACGTCCTGACTTTC. Translated: CASSPRPSGANVLTF. V is TRBV4-3 and J is TRBJ2-6; D unclear. In germline, CDR1 is LGHNA, CDR2 YSLEER. The CDR3 runs 15 residues. V was pared by 4 bases and J by 0 bases, with 7 bases between.

V is TRBV2 and J is TRBJ2-1; TRBD2 is a possible D gene (6 bases). The V end was cut by 0 bases, the J end by 12 bases, with 15 bases between. In germline, CDR1 is SNHLY, CDR2 FYNNEI. This CDR3 is built from 14 residues. This CDR3 reads CASSEAPIPGGQFF. For the CDR3, the DNA is TGTGCCAGCAGTGAAGCACCCATCCCCGGGGGGCAGTTCTTC. Variable domain in full (rest from reference TRBV2 and TRBJ2-1): EPEVTQTPSHQVTQMGQEVILRCVPISNHLYFYWYRQILGQKVEFLVSFYNNEISEKSEIFDDQFSVERPDGSNFTLKIRSTKLEDSAMYFCASSEAPIPGGQFFGPGTRLTVL.

V gene TRBV5-1 combines with J gene TRBJ1-4; possible D gene TRBD1, 5 bases. The CDR3 is 17 amino acids. The germline V and J ends were trimmed by 4 bases and 4 bases, with 20 bases remaining between them. Germline values: CDR1 SGHRS, CDR2 YFSETQ. This chain's CDR3 is CASSPGLPGRLNEKLFF. CDR3 bases: TGCGCCAGCAGCCCTGGGTTACCGGGACGGCTTAATGAAAAACTGTTTTTT.

The chain links TRBV30 to TRBJ2-5; D is ambiguous. Trimming cost V 4 bases and J 2 bases, with 5 bases left between them. Germline V gene lookup returns CDR1 GTSNPN and CDR2 SVGIG (reference sequence). CDR3 length: 11 amino acids. CDR3 sequence reads: CAWTRQETQYF. In DNA form, the CDR3 reads TGTGCCTGGACAAGACAAGAGACCCAGTACTTC.

For this clone: A far more abundant clone sits one base away, making this likely a read error. The same CDR3 arises from other DNA sequences in this sample as well. J is TRBJ1-3 and V is TRBV19; D is perhaps TRBD1 (6 bases). CDR1 is LNHDA and CDR2 is SQIVND in the germline V gene (reference sequence). The CDR3 consists of 13 residues. CDR3 nucleotide sequence: TGTGCCAGCCAGGGGTCCTCTGGAAACACCATATACTTT. It encodes CASQGSSGNTIYF.

The chain combines TRBV7-2 with TRBJ1-4, with 7 bases that match TRBD1. There are 15 residues in the CDR3. Germline trimming cut 4 bases from V and 4 bases from J; bases unmatched to any gene: 6. The germline gives CDR1 SGHTA, CDR2 FQGNSA. The CDR3, as DNA: TGTGCCAGCAGCTCGACAGGGCACGGTAATGAAAAACTGTTTTTT. This gives the protein CASSSTGHGNEKLFF.

The chain combines TRBV2 with TRBJ1-2, with no clear D. This CDR3 spans 12 amino acids. Trimming took off 6 bases at V and 8 bases at J, with 13 bases between the two ends. Germline-derived CDR1 and CDR2 are SNHLY and FYNNEI. This CDR3 reads CASSPIAWGYTF. The CDR3 DNA reads as TGTGCCAGCAGCCCCATAGCCTGGGGCTACACCTTC.

This clone was detected a few times. This CDR3 is CASSYLLAGGETQYF. For the CDR3, the DNA is TGTGCCAGCAGTTACTTGCTAGCGGGAGGCGAGACCCAGTACTTC. The rearrangement joins TRBV6-5 to TRBJ2-5; TRBD2 aligns across 11 bases. From germline, CDR1 is MNHEY and CDR2 SVGAGI. The CDR3 is made up of 15 amino acids. Trimming at V came to 1 base and at J to 5 bases, leaving 3 bases not matched to a gene.

V usage is TRBV6-5 and J usage is TRBJ1-1, with no clear D. The V end was cut by 0 bases, the J end by 7 bases, with 12 bases between. CDR3 length equals 14 residues. The germline V gene has CDR1 MNHEY and CDR2 SVGAGI. Here the CDR3 DNA reads TGTGCCAGCAGTTACTCATCGTTCTTAAATGAAGCTTTCTTT. As protein: CASSYSSFLNEAFF.

The chain is built from TRBV5-6 and TRBJ1-1; D is ambiguous. The V gene's germline CDR1 is SGHDT and CDR2 YYEEEE. The CDR3 loop spans 15 amino acids. With 0 bases removed from V and 2 bases from J, the gap between germline ends came to 11 bases. The DNA for the CDR3 is TGTGCCAGCAGCTTGGTTTACAGCATAAACACTGAAGCTTTCTTT. Translating gives CASSLVYSINTEAFF.

This chain joins TRBV13 and TRBJ2-1; D unresolved. This CDR3 comprises 12 residues. CDR1 and CDR2 from the germline V gene are PRHDT and FYEKMQ (reference sequence). Trimming left V 2 bases short and J 7 bases short, with 6 bases between. The CDR3 nucleotides read TGTGCCAGCAGCTTAATTGTGAATGAGCAGTTCTTC. It is translated as CASSLIVNEQFF.

This clone was counted once. The chain employs TRBV29-1 and TRBJ2-1; 12 bases fit TRBD2. CDR1 is SQVTM and CDR2 is ANQGSEA in the germline V gene. The CDR3 length is 17 residues. Trimming took 0 bases from V and 6 from J; bases not matched to a gene: 9. CDR3 sequence reads: CSVEDQRLAGASNEQFF. CDR3 DNA sequence: TGCAGCGTTGAAGATCAGAGACTAGCGGGAGCCAGCAATGAGCAGTTCTTC.

The V call is TRBV19, the J call TRBJ2-5; TRBD2 aligns across 8 bases. The CDR3 runs to 13 residues. The junction had 4 bases not matched to a gene; V was cut back by 6 bases and J by 4 bases. CDR1 is LNHDA, CDR2 SQIVND, per germline (reference sequence). CDR3 amino acids: CASRGRGGETQYF. CDR3 nucleotides: TGTGCCAGTAGGGGCCGGGGGGGAGAGACCCAGTACTTC.

The V call is TRBV5-1, the J call TRBJ2-5; no clear D. Germline assignment: CDR1 SGHRS and CDR2 YFSETQ. The V gene lost 3 bases and the J gene lost 2 bases, with 14 bases spanning the gap. The CDR3 is 15 amino acids. This CDR3 is CASSSRRTVQETQYF. The CDR3, as DNA: TGCGCCAGCAGCTCTCGCAGAACTGTACAAGAGACCCAGTACTTC.

V gene TRBV18 combines with J gene TRBJ2-7; a possible D gene is TRBD1 (6 bases). V was cut by 4 bases and J by 1 base, with 14 bases left in between. The CDR3 sequence is 15 residues long. Germline V CDR1 and CDR2: KGHSH, LQKENI. The CDR3 DNA sequence: TGTGCCAGCTCACAAACAGGGTTGAATTCCTACGAGCAGTACTTC. Translating it yields CASSQTGLNSYEQYF.

This clone has a single count. The chain employs TRBV7-9 and TRBJ2-7; 10 positions agree with TRBD1. The CDR3 length is 16 residues. CDR1 is SEHNR, CDR2 FQNEAQ, per germline (reference sequence). V was clipped by 1 base and J by 1 base; unmatched bases: 4. CDR3 in amino acids: CASSLELGQGSYEQYF. The CDR3 DNA reads as TGTGCCAGCAGCTTAGAACTGGGACAGGGGTCCTACGAGCAGTACTTC.

V gene TRBV28 combines with J gene TRBJ2-7; D unresolved. The CDR3 length is 13 residues. Germline-derived CDR1 and CDR2 are MDHEN and SYDVKM. The ends were cut back, 7 bases at V and 0 bases at J, with 10 bases in the middle. The CDR3 protein is CASTGPSSYEQYF. The CDR3 nucleotides read TGTGCCAGCACCGGACCTTCCTCCTACGAGCAGTACTTC.

The chain has TRBV11-2 and TRBJ2-2, with D perhaps assigned TRBD1 or TRBD2 (5 bases each). The V end lost 4 bases, the J end lost 8 bases, and 29 bases lay between the germline ends. From germline, CDR1 is SGHAT and CDR2 FQNNGV. This CDR3 spans 19 amino acids. CDR3 amino acids: CASSSSPNRRNHTVGELFF. CDR3 coding DNA: TGTGCCAGCAGCTCTAGTCCGAACAGGAGGAACCACACCGTGGGGGAGCTGTTTTTT.

This clone has a single count. The chain combines TRBV6-5 with TRBJ2-1, with D maybe TRBD2 (5 bases). The germline gives CDR1 MNHEY, CDR2 SVGAGI. The V and J ends lost 6 bases and 3 bases respectively, with 9 bases between them. The CDR3 consists of 13 residues. The CDR3 coding sequence is TGTGCCAGCAGGGCTCGGGACTACAATGAGCAGTTCTTC. This codes for CASRARDYNEQFF.

The chain links TRBV6-5 to TRBJ2-7, with TRBD1 identical over 7 bases. Germline V CDR1 and CDR2: MNHEY, SVGAGI. This CDR3 has 14 residues. V shed 8 bases, J shed 0 bases, and the junction held 7 bases outside the gene matches. CDR3 sequence reads: CASPPQGDSYEQYF. The CDR3 DNA reads TGTGCCAGCCCCCCCCAGGGGGACTCCTACGAGCAGTACTTC.

As regards this clone: Different DNA sequences within this sample yield the same CDR3. This sequence joins TRBV7-8 and TRBJ2-1, with D perhaps matching TRBD1 or TRBD2 (5 bases each). CDR1 and CDR2 (germline): SGHVS, FQNEAQ. This CDR3 has 15 residues. The germline V and J ends were trimmed by 4 bases and 4 bases, with 14 bases remaining between them. The CDR3 is CASSSTGTGYNEQFF. CDR3 coding DNA: TGTGCCAGCAGCTCCACCGGGACCGGATACAATGAGCAGTTCTTC.

The table lists this clone with a few counts. The V call is TRBV2, the J call TRBJ1-1; D perhaps matches TRBD1 (5 bases). CDR3 length: 14 residues. V was clipped by 3 bases and J by 3 bases, with 11 bases between them. CDR1 is SNHLY, CDR2 FYNNEI, per germline. DNA for the CDR3: TGTGCCAGCAGTGATGGCCCGGGGGACACTGAAGCTTTCTTT. It encodes CASSDGPGDTEAFF.

This chain uses TRBV18 with TRBJ2-1; TRBD2 aligns across 14 bases. The CDR3 sequence is 16 residues long. Germline V gene lookup returns CDR1 KGHSH and CDR2 LQKENI. Trimming cost V 2 bases and J 8 bases; bases outside gene matches: 5. The CDR3 coding sequence is TGTGCCAGCTCACCAGGACTAGCGGGAGGTAGCTATGAGCAGTTCTTC. The encoded protein is CASSPGLAGGSYEQFF.

This clone was picked up one time. V is TRBV28 and J is TRBJ2-3, with 8 bases lining up with TRBD2. CDR3 size: 13 residues. Germline V gene data show CDR1 as MDHEN and CDR2 as SYDVKM. After removal of 5 bases from V and 4 bases from J, the junction contained 2 bases not matched to a gene. The CDR3 sequence is CASSAGGADTQYF. CDR3 sequence (DNA): TGTGCCAGCAGTGCCGGGGGGGCAGATACGCAGTATTTT. The variable domain in full, with the rest retrieved from reference TRBV28 and TRBJ2-3, is DVKVTQSSRYLVKRTGEKVFLECVQDMDHENMFWYRQDPGLGLRLIYFSYDVKMKEKGDIPEGYSVSREKKERFSLILESASTNQTSMYLCASSAGGADTQYFGPGTRLTVL.

V and J are TRBV29-1 and TRBJ2-7; TRBD2 matches 12 bases. Germline V gene data show CDR1 as SQVTM and CDR2 as ANQGSEA. The CDR3 runs 13 residues. V trimming: 6 bases; J trimming: 3 bases; junction bases outside the gene matches: 3. CDR3 sequence reads: CSVTTSGSYEQYF. The CDR3 region has the DNA TGCAGCGTGACGACTAGCGGGAGCTACGAGCAGTACTTC.

This chain links TRBV19 with TRBJ2-7, with D tentatively TRBD1 or TRBD2 (6 bases each). Per germline, CDR1 LNHDA and CDR2 SQIVND (reference sequence). This CDR3 is 14 amino acids long. Trimming stripped 4 bases from V and 0 bases from J, with 10 bases between. CDR3 in amino acids: CASSTGGASYEQYF. CDR3 nucleotide sequence: TGTGCCAGTAGTACCGGGGGCGCCTCCTACGAGCAGTACTTC.

The chain uses TRBV9 and TRBJ2-2; D tentatively reads TRBD1 or TRBD2 (5 bases each). Looked up from germline, CDR1 is SGDLS and CDR2 is YYNGEE. This CDR3 is built from 16 residues. The V end lost 4 bases, the J end lost 6 bases, and 19 bases lay between the germline ends. The CDR3 reads CASSLSGTRGAGELFF. The CDR3 DNA reads as TGTGCCAGCAGCCTTAGTGGGACGAGGGGAGCCGGGGAGCTGTTTTTT.

The chain recombines TRBV7-8 with TRBJ2-1, with 8 bases lining up with TRBD2. Per the germline V gene, CDR1 is SGHVS and CDR2 is FQNEAQ. CDR3 length: 16 residues. V was clipped by 1 base and J by 4 bases; unmatched bases: 6. The DNA of the CDR3 is TGTGCCAGCAGCTTAGTTGGTAGCGGGATATACAATGAGCAGTTCTTC. Translating gives CASSLVGSGIYNEQFF.

The chain employs TRBV6-5 and TRBJ2-3, with D perhaps TRBD1 (6 bases). The germline V and J ends were trimmed by 0 bases and 8 bases, with 18 bases remaining between them. The germline V gene has CDR1 MNHEY and CDR2 SVGAGI. This CDR3 comprises 16 residues. DNA of the CDR3: TGTGCCAGCAGTTACTCGCCCAGGGGCGGTGAGGGTACGCAGTATTTT. Protein product: CASSYSPRGGEGTQYF.